This TCR beta chain was profiled in a study of spatial heterogeneity in lung cancer. Study background: TCR and UMI combinations that were unique each appeared, on average, more than ten times in raw reads.

CDR1 DFQATT and CDR2 SNEGSKA come from the germline V gene (reference sequence). CDR3 length equals 13 residues. A single record per CDR3 protein comes from TCRdb applying MiXCR to the 5' RACE reads. The sample shows about 9,700 distinct CDR3 sequences, 8% to 10% of them seen only once. Notes on the study in general: Counts of expanded alpha and beta TCRs within tumors tracked the tumor nonsynonymous mutation count. Of the expanded TCRs, ubiquitous and regional counts tracked the counts of ubiquitous and regional nonsynonymous mutations, respectively. Alpha chains reached an estimated coverage of about 7% of tumor T cells, and beta chains approximately 13%.

This clonotype is a singleton in its sample. The antigen is undetermined. The junction departs from germline at one end; a sequencing error may be responsible. Time point denoted: sample taken at primary tumor resection. Whole RNA obtained from tumor, nontumor lung or frozen PBMC underwent sequencing without sorting. V gene TRBV20-1 combines with J gene TRBJ1-3; D call uncertain. This sequence was found in a female donor with early-stage non-small cell lung cancer. This specimen was lung tumor tissue, taken at surgery. The DNA of the CDR3 is TGCAGTGCTCTAACAGCCACTGGAAACACCGTATATTTT. Translated, it gives CSALTATGNTVYF.